The 14 T cell receptor beta chains presented below share a single source sample, sequenced in a study of T cell repertoires in cytomegalovirus infection. One entry per CDR3 protein results from TCRdb running MiXCR on the reads. The repertoire holds 200,000 or so distinct CDR3 sequences, with roughly 19% as singletons. Material: PBMCs. These receptors were obtained from a human donor in good health (CMV status not recorded). Some clones in this sample may be carry-over from other donors' samples.

This clonotype showed up many times. The V call is TRBV7-8, the J call TRBJ2-2, with D possibly being TRBD1 (6 bases). V gave up 10 bases and J gave up 5 bases, with 14 bases separating them. The CDR3 totals 13 residues. Germline-derived CDR1 and CDR2 are SGHVS and FQNEAQ. For the CDR3, the DNA is TGTGCCACCCGCCTTAGGGGGACCGGGGAGCTGTTTTTT. Protein: CATRLRGTGELFF.

The chain recombines TRBV6-5 with TRBJ2-2; D call uncertain. The CDR3 runs 11 residues. Trimming cost V 3 bases and J 8 bases, with 4 bases left between them. CDR1 MNHEY and CDR2 SVGAGI come from the germline V gene. CDR3 sequence: CASSYLGELFF. CDR3 nucleotide sequence: TGTGCCAGCAGTTATTTGGGGGAGCTGTTTTTT.

V is TRBV15 and J is TRBJ2-1; 11 positions agree with TRBD2. CDR3 length: 17 amino acids. Germline V gene sequence: CDR1 LNHNV, CDR2 YYDKDF (reference sequence). V gave up 2 bases and J gave up 12 bases; unmatched junction bases: 15. The CDR3 reads CATSRRLAGTRDYVQFF. CDR3 DNA sequence: TGTGCCACCAGCAGACGACTAGCGGGAACCCGTGACTATGTGCAGTTCTTC.

The rearrangement joins TRBV7-1 to TRBJ2-1; 10 bases are shared with TRBD1. TRBV7-1 is noted as an ORF with a role that remains uncertain. Trimming at V came to 5 bases and at J to 7 bases, leaving 11 bases not matched to a gene. This CDR3 has 16 residues. CDR3 bases: TGTGCCAGCAGCCCGGGGTCGTGGACAGGGGGGAATGAGCAGTTCTTC. Translating it yields CASSPGSWTGGNEQFF.

The chain uses TRBV20-1 and TRBJ1-1, with a possible D match to TRBD1 (5 bases). CDR3 length: 14 residues. Germline-derived CDR1 and CDR2 are DFQATT and SNEGSKA (reference sequence). Between the trimmed V and J ends, which lost 6 bases and 4 bases, there was a span of 18 bases. The CDR3: CSAATRVRSTEAFF. CDR3 DNA: TGCAGTGCGGCGACCAGGGTACGGAGCACTGAAGCTTTCTTT.

This clonotype was observed a few times. The chain has TRBV12-5 and TRBJ2-5, with 7 bases that match TRBD1. J was trimmed by 4 bases and V by 1 base; bases with no gene match: 3. The CDR3 loop spans 14 amino acids. Germline values: CDR1 LGHNT, CDR2 FRNRAP. This chain's CDR3 is CASGLGQGVETQYF. The CDR3 DNA reads TGTGCTAGTGGTTTGGGACAGGGTGTAGAGACCCAGTACTTC. The whole variable domain, filled in from reference TRBV12-5 and TRBJ2-5, reads DARVTQTPRHKVTEMGQEVTMRCQPILGHNTVFWYRQTMMQGLELLAYFRNRAPLDDSGMPKDRFSAEMPDATLATLKIQPSEPRDSAVYFCASGLGQGVETQYFGPGTRLLVL.

Comments on this clonotype: A much larger clone differs from this one at a single base, so this may be a read error. This chain joins TRBV12-3 or TRBV12-4 and TRBJ2-1; the match to TRBD2 covers 9 bases. This CDR3 is 16 amino acids long. The CDR3 spells CASSLRELAGKNELFF. DNA for the CDR3: TGTGCCAGCAGTTTAAGGGAGCTAGCGGGAAAGAATGAGCTGTTCTTC.

In this sample, this clonotype turned up a few times. Sequence at one end of the junction differs from germline and may be a read error. The chain carries TRBV29-1 and TRBJ2-7, with a possible D match to TRBD1 (5 bases). The germline gives CDR1 SQVTM, CDR2 ANQGSEA. The CDR3 covers 14 residues. The CDR3 loop is CSVEGLEGDYEQYF. CDR3 nucleotide sequence: TGCAGCGTCGAAGGTTTAGAAGGGGACTACGAGCAGTACTTC.

This clonotype was observed a handful of times. The chain is built from TRBV19 and TRBJ2-4, with D possibly TRBD2 on 7 matching bases. There are 16 residues in the CDR3. V lost 3 bases, J lost 0 bases, and 12 bases lay in between. Germline values: CDR1 LNHDA, CDR2 SQIVND (reference sequence). The CDR3 sequence is CASSIRGGVAKNIQYF. The CDR3 DNA reads TGTGCCAGTAGTATCCGAGGGGGGGTAGCCAAAAACATTCAGTACTTC.

This clonotype was recorded at least ten times. The chain couples TRBV7-2 to TRBJ2-7; D is unresolved. Germline lookup yields CDR1 SGHTA and CDR2 FQGNSA. The CDR3 runs to 12 residues. The ends were cut back, 4 bases at V and 7 bases at J, with 11 bases in the middle. DNA for the CDR3: TGTGCCAGCAGCTCAAATTCCTTGGAGCAGTACTTC. Translated, it gives CASSSNSLEQYF.

This clonotype was counted at least ten times. The chain carries TRBV6-2 or TRBV6-3 and TRBJ2-3; TRBD1 might be the D (6 bases). The CDR3 consists of 13 residues. Trimming pared 6 bases from V and 1 base from J, leaving 8 bases between. CDR1 and CDR2 (germline): MNHEY, SVGEGT. CDR3 sequence (DNA): TGTGCCAGCAGGAGGACAGGCACAGATACGCAGTATTTT. As protein: CASRRTGTDTQYF.

This clonotype was counted a few times. The chain carries TRBV10-3 and TRBJ1-1; TRBD1 aligns across 7 bases. CDR3 length equals 14 residues. V shed 2 bases and J 5 bases; nucleotides not matched to a gene: 5. In germline, CDR1 is ENHRY, CDR2 SYGVKD. The CDR3 region is CAISEVRGTTEAFF. The CDR3 DNA reads as TGTGCCATCAGTGAGGTCAGGGGGACGACTGAAGCTTTCTTT.

This clonotype turned up a few times. The chain uses TRBV2 and TRBJ1-5, with D perhaps TRBD1 (5 bases). From germline, CDR1 is SNHLY and CDR2 FYNNEI. Trimming stripped 4 bases from V and 0 bases from J, with 13 bases between. The CDR3 is 16 amino acids. The DNA for the CDR3 is TGTGCCAGCAGTGGGGGGAGGGGCCTTAGCAATCAGCCCCAGCATTTT. This translates into CASSGGRGLSNQPQHF.

The CDR3 DNA is TGTGCCACCAGCAGAGGACGGGTCCTTAGCAATCAGCCCCAGCATTTT. Its protein is CATSRGRVLSNQPQHF. The rearrangement links TRBV15 to TRBJ1-5; D uncertain. Trimming pared 1 base from V and 0 bases from J, leaving 10 bases between. Per the germline V gene, CDR1 is LNHNV and CDR2 is YYDKDF (reference sequence). This CDR3 has 16 amino acids.